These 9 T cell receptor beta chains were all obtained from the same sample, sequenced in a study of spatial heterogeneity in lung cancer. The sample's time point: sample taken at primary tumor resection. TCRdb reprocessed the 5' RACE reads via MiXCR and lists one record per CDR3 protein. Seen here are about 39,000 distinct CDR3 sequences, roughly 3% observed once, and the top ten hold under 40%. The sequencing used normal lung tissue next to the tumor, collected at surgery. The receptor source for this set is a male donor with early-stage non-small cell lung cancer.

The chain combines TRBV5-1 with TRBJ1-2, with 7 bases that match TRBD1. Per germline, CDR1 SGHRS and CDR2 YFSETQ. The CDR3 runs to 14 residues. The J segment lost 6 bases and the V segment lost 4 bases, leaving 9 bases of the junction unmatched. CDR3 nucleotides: TGCGCCAGCAGCGGAGGGACAGATTTACATGGCTACACCTTC. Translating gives CASSGGTDLHGYTF.

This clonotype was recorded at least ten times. The CDR3: CASSQGVYQETQYF. The CDR3 DNA follows: TGTGCCAGCAGTCAGGGGGTTTACCAAGAGACCCAGTACTTC. This rearrangement joins TRBV6-1 to TRBJ2-5; TRBD1 aligns across 7 bases. The trim removed 5 bases at V and 0 bases at J, leaving 3 bases unmatched. The V gene's germline CDR1 is MNHNS and CDR2 SASEGT. The CDR3 is 14 residues long.

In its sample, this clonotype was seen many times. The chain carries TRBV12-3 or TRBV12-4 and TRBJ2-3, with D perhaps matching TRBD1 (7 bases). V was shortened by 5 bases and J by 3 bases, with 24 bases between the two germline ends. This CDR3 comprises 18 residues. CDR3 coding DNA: TGTGCCAGCAGTCCTGACAGGGCCCCCCTGGGGAGGACAGATACGCAGTATTTT. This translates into CASSPDRAPLGRTDTQYF.

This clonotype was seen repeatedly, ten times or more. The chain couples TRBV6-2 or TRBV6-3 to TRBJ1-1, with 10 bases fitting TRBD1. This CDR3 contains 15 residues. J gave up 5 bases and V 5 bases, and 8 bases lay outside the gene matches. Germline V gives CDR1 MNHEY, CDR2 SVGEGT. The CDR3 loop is CASSTRQGAITEAFF. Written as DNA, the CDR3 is TGTGCCAGCAGTACACGACAGGGGGCAATTACTGAAGCTTTCTTT.

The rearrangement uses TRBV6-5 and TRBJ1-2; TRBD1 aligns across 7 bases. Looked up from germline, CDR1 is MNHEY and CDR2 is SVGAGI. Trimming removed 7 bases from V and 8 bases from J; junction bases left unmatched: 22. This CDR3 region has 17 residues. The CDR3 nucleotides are TGTGCCAGCAAACCCGACACAGGGGTGGCCACTATGAGAGGCTACACCTTC. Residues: CASKPDTGVATMRGYTF.

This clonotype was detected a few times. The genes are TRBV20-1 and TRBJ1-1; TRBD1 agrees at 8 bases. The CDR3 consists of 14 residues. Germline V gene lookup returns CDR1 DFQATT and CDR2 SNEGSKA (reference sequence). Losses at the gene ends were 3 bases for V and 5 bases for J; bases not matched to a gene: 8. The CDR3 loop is CSASDVRGRTEAFF. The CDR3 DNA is TGCAGTGCTAGCGACGTCAGGGGGCGAACTGAAGCTTTCTTT.

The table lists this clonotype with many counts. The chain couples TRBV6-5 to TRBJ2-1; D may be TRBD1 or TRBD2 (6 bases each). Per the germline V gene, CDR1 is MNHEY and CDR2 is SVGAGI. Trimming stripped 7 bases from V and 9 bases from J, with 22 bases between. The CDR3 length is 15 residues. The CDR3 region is CASTRGGGAPREQFF. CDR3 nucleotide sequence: TGTGCCAGCACTCGAGGAGGGGGTGCACCCCGTGAGCAGTTCTTC.

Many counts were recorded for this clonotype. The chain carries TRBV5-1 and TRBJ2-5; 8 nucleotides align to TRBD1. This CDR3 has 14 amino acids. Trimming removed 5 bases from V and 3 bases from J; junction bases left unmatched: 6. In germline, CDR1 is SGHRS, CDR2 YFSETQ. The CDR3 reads CASSYGQGEETQYF. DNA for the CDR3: TGCGCCAGCAGTTACGGACAGGGTGAAGAGACCCAGTACTTC. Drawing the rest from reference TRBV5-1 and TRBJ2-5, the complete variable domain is KAGVTQTPRYLIKTRGQQVTLSCSPISGHRSVSWYQQTPGQGLQFLFEYFSETQRNKGNFPGRFSGRQFSNSRSEMNVSTLELGDSALYLCASSYGQGEETQYFGPGTRLLVL.

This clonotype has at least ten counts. CDR3 protein: CATSTGVGATQYF. CDR3 bases: TGTGCCACCTCGACAGGGGTTGGCGCGACCCAGTACTTC. J is TRBJ2-5 and V is TRBV6-2 or TRBV6-3, with TRBD1 matching over 8 bases. This CDR3 comprises 13 residues. V lost 10 bases to trimming and J lost 7 bases; unmatched junction nucleotides: 11. Germline CDR1 MNHEY, CDR2 SVGEGT.